The 8 T cell receptor beta chains below all came from one sample that was sequenced in a study of T cell changes during pregnancy in multiple sclerosis. Only in-frame clones appear in the TCRdb table, and some are missing; sequencing was by immunoSEQ multiplex PCR. Among some 47,000 clones listed, approximately 90% were seen once. The sample consisted of CD8+ T cells from peripheral blood mononuclear cells, taken after pregnancy. The receptors originated from a female donor in good health, enrolled as a control in a pregnancy study.

The chain couples TRBV6-5 to TRBJ2-7; D uncertain. V dropped 7 bases and J dropped 6 bases, with 13 bases sitting between them. Germline V CDR1 and CDR2: MNHEY, SVGAGI. The CDR3 runs 12 residues. CDR3: CASNKSPGEQYF. The CDR3 DNA sequence: TGTGCCAGCAATAAATCTCCGGGCGAGCAGTACTTC.

The rearrangement joins TRBV4-3 to TRBJ2-6; D call uncertain. From germline, CDR1 is LGHNA and CDR2 YSLEER. Trimming cost V 1 base and J 0 bases, with 4 bases left between them. The CDR3 is 15 residues long. The CDR3: CASSQGSSGANVLTF. Written as DNA, the CDR3 is TGCGCCAGCAGCCAAGGGAGCTCTGGGGCCAACGTCCTGACTTTC.

J is TRBJ2-1 and V is TRBV2; D is unresolved. The CDR3 sequence is 11 residues long. Trimming removed 8 bases from V and 7 bases from J, with 9 bases in between. In germline, CDR1 is SNHLY, CDR2 FYNNEI. CDR3 DNA sequence: TGTGCCAGCCCCGTCGGGAATGAGCAGTTCTTC. This encodes CASPVGNEQFF. The whole variable domain, remainder taken from reference TRBV2 and TRBJ2-1, is EPEVTQTPSHQVTQMGQEVILRCVPISNHLYFYWYRQILGQKVEFLVSFYNNEISEKSEIFDDQFSVERPDGSNFTLKIRSTKLEDSAMYFCASPVGNEQFFGPGTRLTVL.

This chain links TRBV27 with TRBJ1-5; tentatively, D is TRBD1 (6 bases). CDR1 and CDR2 (germline): MNHEY, SMNVEV (reference sequence). This CDR3 is built from 14 residues. V lost 1 base and J 3 bases, leaving 7 bases between the germline ends. The CDR3 sequence is CASSLWGPNQPQHF. The CDR3 nucleotides are TGTGCCAGCAGTTTATGGGGGCCCAATCAGCCCCAGCATTTT.

V gene TRBV6-1 combines with J gene TRBJ2-2; D not resolved. Germline values: CDR1 MNHNS, CDR2 SASEGT. V gave up 2 bases and J gave up 0 bases, with 10 bases separating them. CDR3 length: 16 amino acids. The CDR3 loop reads CASSEIPRSNTGELFF. CDR3 sequence (DNA): TGTGCCAGCAGTGAAATCCCTAGGTCGAACACCGGGGAGCTGTTTTTT.

The chain joins TRBV5-4 to TRBJ1-2; D is undetermined. The length of the CDR3 is 14 residues. The germline V and J ends were trimmed by 0 bases and 6 bases, with 12 bases remaining between them. The V gene's germline CDR1 is SGHNT and CDR2 YYREEE (reference sequence). The CDR3: CASSLERGSDGYTF. Written as DNA, the CDR3 is TGTGCCAGCAGCTTGGAACGGGGTTCCGATGGCTACACCTTC.

The chain links TRBV5-6 to TRBJ2-3, with 9 bases identical to TRBD1. CDR1 is SGHDT, CDR2 YYEEEE, per germline. The CDR3 contains 16 residues. Trimming took 3 bases from V and 3 from J; bases not matched to a gene: 8. The CDR3 region has the DNA TGTGCCAGCAGCTATTACCGGGACAGGGAAACAGATACGCAGTATTTT. Its protein product is CASSYYRDRETDTQYF.

The CDR3 DNA is TGTGCCAGCAGTTTTCTCCTGAGGGATACGCAGTATTTT. It codes for CASSFLLRDTQYF. This chain links TRBV27 with TRBJ2-3; no firm D call. Deletions cut 3 bases from V and 6 bases from J, with 10 bases between. The germline CDR1 and CDR2 sequences are MNHEY and SMNVEV (reference sequence). The CDR3 runs to 13 residues.